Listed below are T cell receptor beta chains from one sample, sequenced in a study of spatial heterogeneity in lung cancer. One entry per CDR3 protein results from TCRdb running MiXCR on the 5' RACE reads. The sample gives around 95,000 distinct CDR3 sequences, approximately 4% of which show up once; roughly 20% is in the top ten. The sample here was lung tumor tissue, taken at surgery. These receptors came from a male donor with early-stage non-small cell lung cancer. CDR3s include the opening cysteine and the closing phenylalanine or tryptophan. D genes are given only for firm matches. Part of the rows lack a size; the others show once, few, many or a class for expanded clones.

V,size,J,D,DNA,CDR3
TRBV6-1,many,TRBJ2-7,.,TGTGCCAGCAGTGTACTGGGTTACGAGCAGTACTTC,CASSVLGYEQYF
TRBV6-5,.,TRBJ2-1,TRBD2,TGTGTCAGCAGTTACTCGGCGGGAGGGGCCAATGAGCAGTTCTTC,CVSSYSAGGANEQFF
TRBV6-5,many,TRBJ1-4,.,TGTGCCAGCAGACCCTCCGACTTCAGGGCGACTAATGAAAAACTGTTTTTT,CASRPSDFRATNEKLFF
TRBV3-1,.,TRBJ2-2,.,TGTGCCAGCAGCCAAGATACGGGGACCGGGGAGCTGTTTTTT,CASSQDTGTGELFF
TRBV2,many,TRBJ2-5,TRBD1,TGTGCCAGCAGTGTCCCGGGACAGGGGGCGAATGATGTGGGAGAGACCCAGTACTTC,CASSVPGQGANDVGETQYF
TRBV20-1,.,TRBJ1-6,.,TGCAGTGCTAGAGACGACGGCCTAGATCCCTATAATTCACCCCTCCACTTT,CSARDDGLDPYNSPLHF
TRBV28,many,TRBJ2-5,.,TGTGCCAGTAGAAGGGGTAGCCAAGAGACCCAGTACTTC,CASRRGSQETQYF
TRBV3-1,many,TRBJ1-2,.,TGTGCCAGCAGCCCCCGCTTTGTGCCAGGCTACACCTTC,CASSPRFVPGYTF
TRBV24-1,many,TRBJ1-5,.,TGTGCCACCAGTGAAGGGGGGAATCAGCCCCAGCATTTT,CATSEGGNQPQHF
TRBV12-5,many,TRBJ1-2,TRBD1,TGTGCTAGTGGGTCCGGGACAGTTTATGGCTACACCTTC,CASGSGTVYGYTF
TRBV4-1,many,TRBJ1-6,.,TGCGCCAGCAGCCAAGAGTTACAAGCCCTCCACTTT,CASSQELQALHF